A single sample gave rise to the 32 T cell receptor beta chains below, sequenced in a study of T cell repertoires in cytomegalovirus infection. TCRdb processed the reads anew with MiXCR; each CDR3 protein has one entry. Of around 530,000 distinct CDR3 sequences in the sample, more than 25% were seen once. The material sequenced was PBMCs. The receptor source for this set is a human donor in good health (CMV status not recorded). Some clones in this sample may be carry-over from other donors' samples.

The V gene is TRBV12-3 or TRBV12-4, the J gene TRBJ1-5, with D possibly being TRBD1 (6 bases). The CDR3 contains 13 residues. V was clipped by 4 bases and J by 4 bases, with 8 bases between them. Here the CDR3 DNA reads TGTGCCAGCAGTTCCACAGGGAATCAGCCCCAGCATTTT. Translating it yields CASSSTGNQPQHF.

The chain employs TRBV12-3 or TRBV12-4 and TRBJ2-7, with D uncertain. V was trimmed by 5 bases and J by 6 bases, leaving 8 bases between them. This CDR3 is 11 amino acids long. Here the CDR3 DNA reads TGTGCCAGCAGTCTAGGAACCGAGCAGTACGTC. Protein product: CASSLGTEQYV.

The chain is built from TRBV28 and TRBJ1-1, with D possibly being TRBD1 (6 bases). Per the germline V gene, CDR1 is MDHEN and CDR2 is SYDVKM. Trimming took off 2 bases at V and 11 bases at J, with 15 bases between the two ends. There are 13 residues in the CDR3. CDR3 in DNA: TGTGCCAGCAGTTTAGGGACGGGGAGGGGGGCTTTCTTT. Its protein is CASSLGTGRGAFF.

CDR3 nucleotide sequence: TGTGCCAGCAGTTTGGGTCCGCGGGATACGCAGTATTTT. The encoded protein is CASSLGPRDTQYF. This rearrangement joins TRBV12-3 or TRBV12-4 to TRBJ2-3; D gene ambiguous. The CDR3 sequence is 13 residues long. V lost 3 bases, J lost 6 bases, and 10 bases lay in between.

There are a few counts of this clonotype. The chain couples TRBV6-5 to TRBJ1-1; a possible D gene is TRBD1 (6 bases). The V end lost 6 bases, the J end lost 2 bases, and 13 bases lay between the germline ends. In germline, CDR1 is MNHEY, CDR2 SVGAGI. There are 14 residues in the CDR3. In nucleotides, the CDR3 is TGTGCCAGCAGGAAACAGGGTGGCAACACTGAAGCTTTCTTT. Translating gives CASRKQGGNTEAFF.

This chain links TRBV5-1 with TRBJ2-7; 7 nucleotides align to TRBD2. V lost 0 bases, J lost 4 bases, and 7 bases stayed unmatched. The CDR3 spans 15 residues. Germline V gene sequence: CDR1 SGHRS, CDR2 YFSETQ. CDR3 protein: CASSLGASGAYEQYF. The CDR3 DNA is TGCGCCAGCAGCTTGGGGGCTAGCGGAGCATACGAGCAGTACTTC.

This clonotype has ten or more counts. CDR3 nucleotides: TGTGCCAGCGCAAAGGCCATTTACAATGAGCAGTTCTTC. Amino acids: CASAKAIYNEQFF. V usage is TRBV7-2 and J usage is TRBJ2-1; D unclear. CDR3 length: 13 residues. Germline values: CDR1 SGHTA, CDR2 FQGNSA. V dropped 8 bases and J dropped 4 bases, with 12 bases sitting between them.

The chain joins TRBV19 to TRBJ1-3; D may be TRBD1 (5 bases). CDR1 is LNHDA, CDR2 SQIVND, per germline (reference sequence). Trimming stripped 8 bases from V and 0 bases from J, with 23 bases between. This CDR3 contains 18 residues. CDR3 in DNA: TGTGCCAGTTACGGGAATCGGGGGAGCGTCTTCTCTGGAAACACCATATATTTT. It codes for CASYGNRGSVFSGNTIYF.

The chain uses TRBV5-1 and TRBJ2-5; 10 bases match TRBD2. The germline gives CDR1 SGHRS, CDR2 YFSETQ. After removal of 3 bases from V and 5 bases from J, the junction contained 10 bases not matched to a gene. This CDR3 is 16 amino acids long. The CDR3 reads CASSSLAGGSGETQYF. Written as DNA, the CDR3 is TGCGCCAGCAGCTCCTTAGCGGGAGGTTCTGGGGAGACCCAGTACTTC.

The chain joins TRBV15 to TRBJ2-3; maybe TRBD1 (6 bases). Trimming removed 0 bases at V and 5 bases at J, with 18 bases between. This CDR3 region has 17 residues. CDR1 LNHNV and CDR2 YYDKDF come from the germline V gene (reference sequence). This chain's CDR3 is CATSRDRRQARLDTQYF. In DNA, the CDR3 is TGTGCCACCAGCAGAGATCGGAGACAGGCAAGGTTAGATACGCAGTATTTT.

CDR3 residues: CASSFRAVPYNEQFF. In DNA, the CDR3 is TGTGCCAGCAGCTTTAGAGCGGTTCCCTACAATGAGCAGTTCTTC. V is TRBV7-9 and J is TRBJ2-1, with D tentatively TRBD2 (5 bases). The germline V gene has CDR1 SEHNR and CDR2 FQNEAQ (reference sequence). The CDR3 runs 15 residues. Trimming cost V 3 bases and J 2 bases, with 11 bases left between them.

This clonotype came up many times. The V call is TRBV10-3, the J call TRBJ2-7, with D possibly matching TRBD1 (7 bases). The ends were cut back, 5 bases at V and 0 bases at J, with 17 bases in the middle. The germline V gene encodes CDR1 ENHRY and CDR2 SYGVKD. This CDR3 spans 16 amino acids. Here the CDR3 DNA reads TGTGCCATCAGTCGAGTGGAGGGGGCTGGCTCCTACGAGCAGTACTTC. Protein sequence: CAISRVEGAGSYEQYF.

V gene TRBV20-1 combines with J gene TRBJ2-5; D ambiguous. V was cut by 3 bases and J by 0 bases, with 14 bases left in between. The CDR3 consists of 15 residues. Germline CDR1 reads DFQATT; CDR2 reads SNEGSKA (reference sequence). CDR3 in amino acids: CSASPPRTYQETQYF. The CDR3 DNA sequence: TGCAGTGCTAGCCCCCCTCGGACGTACCAAGAGACCCAGTACTTC.

This clonotype was detected only a few times. This chain links TRBV7-9 with TRBJ1-6, with D possibly matching TRBD1 (6 bases). V lost 4 bases, J lost 14 bases, and 12 bases lay in between. This CDR3 spans 12 amino acids. Germline V gene data show CDR1 as SEHNR and CDR2 as FQNEAQ (reference sequence). CDR3 coding DNA: TGTGCCAGCAGCTCAGGGGATGTAACCCTCCACTTT. Protein product: CASSSGDVTLHF.

In regard to this clonotype: The junction shows a germline mismatch at one end, possibly a read error. This chain uses TRBV5-6 with TRBJ2-2, with TRBD1 matching 8 bases. The CDR3 sequence is 16 residues long. The germline CDR1 and CDR2 sequences are SGHDT and YYEEEE. CDR3 nucleotides: TGTGCCAGCAGCCTCCAGGGGGCCATAACGCCCGGAGAGCTGTTTTTT. Protein product: CASSLQGAITPGELFF.

The sample holds one count of this clonotype. The J gene is TRBJ1-2, the V gene TRBV7-3, with D uncertain. The CDR3 consists of 14 residues. The germline V gene encodes CDR1 SGHTA and CDR2 FQGTGA. Trimming took 2 bases from V and 8 from J, leaving 15 bases between them. The CDR3 protein is CASSLDGGFGGYTF. DNA for the CDR3: TGTGCCAGCAGCTTAGACGGCGGCTTTGGGGGCTACACCTTC.

V and J are TRBV7-9 and TRBJ2-1; D may correspond to TRBD1 or TRBD2 (5 bases each). CDR3 length: 16 amino acids. Trimming left V 5 bases short and J 8 bases short, with 22 bases between. Germline V gene lookup returns CDR1 SEHNR and CDR2 FQNEAQ (reference sequence). In DNA, the CDR3 is TGTGCCAGCAGCCCCCCGAGGGGAGAGGATGTTGATGAGCAGTTCTTC. The encoded protein is CASSPPRGEDVDEQFF. Together with reference TRBV7-9 and TRBJ2-1, the CDR3 gives the full variable domain: DTGVSQNPRHKITKRGQNVTFRCDPISEHNRLYWYRQTLGQGPEFLTYFQNEAQLEKSRLLSDRFSAERPKGSFSTLEIQRTEQGDSAMYLCASSPPRGEDVDEQFFGPGTRLTVL.

The chain couples TRBV29-1 to TRBJ2-5; no firm D call. This CDR3 is built from 16 residues. The germline V and J ends were trimmed by 3 bases and 0 bases, with 17 bases remaining between them. Germline-derived CDR1 and CDR2 are SQVTM and ANQGSEA. CDR3 amino acids: CSVDGSTMGYQETQYF. The CDR3 DNA reads as TGCAGCGTTGATGGTTCTACCATGGGGTACCAAGAGACCCAGTACTTC.

For this clonotype: A much larger clone is a single base away; this may be a read error. The gene calls are TRBV7-2 and TRBJ2-5; D gene unclear. Per germline, CDR1 SGHTA and CDR2 FQGNSA. Trimming removed 3 bases from V and 3 bases from J, with 8 bases in between. This CDR3 region has 13 residues. CDR3 bases: TGTGCCAGCAGCTTTTCGGCCAAAGAGACCCAGTACTTC. This encodes CASSFSAKETQYF.

The rearrangement links TRBV6-5 to TRBJ2-5; 9 positions match TRBD2. CDR1 and CDR2 (germline): MNHEY, SVGAGI. The V and J ends lost 6 bases and 4 bases, in that order; junction bases with no gene match: 3. The CDR3 runs 13 residues. The CDR3 DNA reads as TGTGCCAGCAGGATAGCGGGAGCAGAGACCCAGTACTTC. Translation: CASRIAGAETQYF.

The V gene is TRBV7-9, the J gene TRBJ2-2; D is uncertain. The CDR3 covers 16 residues. Germline values: CDR1 SEHNR, CDR2 FQNEAQ (reference sequence). V dropped 1 base and J dropped 3 bases, with 12 bases sitting between them. CDR3 nucleotide sequence: TGTGCCAGCAGCTTAGGATTTGGGATTGACACCGGGGAGCTGTTTTTT. It translates to CASSLGFGIDTGELFF.

The V gene is TRBV13, the J gene TRBJ1-6; perhaps TRBD1 as D (5 bases). V lost 3 bases, J lost 3 bases, and 12 bases lay in between. The CDR3 spans 16 residues. Germline V CDR1 and CDR2: PRHDT, FYEKMQ (reference sequence). The chain's CDR3 is CASSFDRKLYNSPLHF. The CDR3 region has the DNA TGTGCCAGCAGCTTTGACAGAAAACTCTATAATTCACCCCTCCACTTT.

A few counts support this clonotype. The V call is TRBV11-3, the J call TRBJ2-2; D is perhaps TRBD1 (6 bases). V lost 11 bases and J 2 bases, leaving 15 bases between the germline ends. CDR1 and CDR2 (germline): SGHNT, YENEEA. There are 14 residues in the CDR3. CDR3: CASWTEGNTGELFF. The CDR3 DNA is TGTGCCTCGTGGACAGAGGGAAACACCGGGGAGCTGTTTTTT.

The rearrangement joins TRBV10-1 to TRBJ2-1; D not resolved. Germline values: CDR1 WNHNN, CDR2 SYGVQD (reference sequence). CDR3 size: 13 residues. The V and J ends lost 9 bases and 7 bases respectively, with 16 bases between them. The CDR3 DNA sequence: TGCGCCAGGTCCCAGCCGTTTATAAATGAGCAGTTCTTC. As protein: CARSQPFINEQFF.

This clonotype was recorded many times. This sequence joins TRBV7-2 and TRBJ2-1; D call uncertain. V lost 7 bases and J lost 5, with 9 bases in between. The CDR3 is 12 residues long. Germline loops: CDR1 SGHTA, CDR2 FQGNSA. The CDR3 sequence: CASTPHDNEQFF. The CDR3 nucleotides read TGTGCCAGCACCCCCCACGACAATGAGCAGTTCTTC. The variable domain in full, completed from reference TRBV7-2 and TRBJ2-1, reads GAGVSQSPSNKVTEKGKDVELRCDPISGHTALYWYRQSLGQGLEFLIYFQGNSAPDKSGLPSDRFSAERTGGSVSTLTIQRTQQEDSAVYLCASTPHDNEQFFGPGTRLTVL.

The table lists this clonotype with a few counts. The genes are TRBV20-1 and TRBJ2-5; a possible D gene is TRBD1 (6 bases). V gave up 0 bases and J gave up 2 bases, with 13 bases separating them. The germline CDR1 and CDR2 sequences are DFQATT and SNEGSKA (reference sequence). The CDR3 extends over 15 amino acids. CDR3: CSARDRTGSQETQYF. The CDR3 DNA is TGCAGTGCTAGAGACCGAACAGGGTCACAAGAGACCCAGTACTTC.

The chain combines TRBV5-4 with TRBJ2-7, with a weak D call TRBD2 (6 bases). V lost 4 bases and J lost 2, with 13 bases in between. From germline, CDR1 is SGHNT and CDR2 YYREEE (reference sequence). The CDR3 has 14 residues. CDR3 nucleotides: TGTGCCAGCAGCGTGGGGCGGGATACCTACGAGCAGTACGTC. Translated, it gives CASSVGRDTYEQYV.

The sample holds a few counts of this clonotype. This chain connects TRBV7-3 to TRBJ2-5; 7 nucleotides match TRBD1. V lost 2 bases and J lost 3; bases outside the gene matches: 12. The CDR3 is made up of 17 amino acids. In germline, CDR1 is SGHTA, CDR2 FQGTGA. The CDR3 DNA follows: TGTGCCAGCAGCTTAGGATTGACAGGGCCTACGGAAGAGACCCAGTACTTC. This sequence encodes CASSLGLTGPTEETQYF.

This clonotype was recorded at least ten times. V usage is TRBV7-8 and J usage is TRBJ2-6; tentative D call: TRBD2 (7 bases). V was cut by 1 base and J by 0 bases, with 16 bases left in between. CDR1 and CDR2 from the germline V gene are SGHVS and FQNEAQ. CDR3 length equals 19 residues. CDR3 sequence (DNA): TGTGCCAGCAGCTTAGGCCCCAGGGGAGGGAACTCTGGGGCCAACGTCCTGACTTTC. Translated, it gives CASSLGPRGGNSGANVLTF.

The chain employs TRBV6-2 or TRBV6-3 and TRBJ2-7; the D gene is possibly TRBD2 (5 bases). The germline V gene has CDR1 MNHEY and CDR2 SVGEGT. The CDR3 is 14 residues long. The V gene lost 5 bases and the J gene lost 3 bases, with 14 bases spanning the gap. This CDR3 is CASSNPGNFYEQYV. CDR3 bases: TGTGCCAGCAGTAATCCGGGGAATTTCTACGAGCAGTACGTC.

The CDR3 protein is CASSSKTSGSTDTQYF. The CDR3 DNA is TGTGCCAGCAGTTCCAAGACTAGCGGGAGCACAGATACGCAGTATTTT. The chain recombines TRBV27 with TRBJ2-3, with 10 bases fitting TRBD2. J gave up 0 bases and V 4 bases, and 4 bases lay outside the gene matches. Germline CDR1 and CDR2: MNHEY and SMNVEV (reference sequence). The CDR3 is 16 amino acids.

V is TRBV19 and J is TRBJ1-3; D not resolved. The germline CDR1 and CDR2 sequences are LNHDA and SQIVND (reference sequence). V lost 5 bases and J lost 4, with 12 bases in between. The CDR3 extends over 14 amino acids. The chain's CDR3 is CASSARTAGNTIYF. For the CDR3, the DNA is TGTGCCAGTAGTGCCCGAACTGCCGGAAACACCATATATTTT. The full variable domain, its missing parts supplied by reference TRBV19 and TRBJ1-3, is DGGITQSPKYLFRKEGQNVTLSCEQNLNHDAMYWYRQDPGQGLRLIYYSQIVNDFQKGDIAEGYSVSREKKESFPLTVTSAQKNPTAFYLCASSARTAGNTIYFGEGSWLTVV.